The 27 T cell receptor beta chains presented below share a single source sample, sequenced in a study of shared T cell receptors in the human thymus. Sequencing used immunoSEQ multiplex PCR; TCRdb keeps in-frame clones, though not all of them. Counted here are about 500,000 clones, more than 75% occurring once; the ten biggest clones make up about 0.013%. The data also belong to a second study, concerning human thymus T cells.

Sequenced: thymocytes. These TCRs come from a boy under three years old with a congenital heart defect.

V is TRBV7-9 and J is TRBJ2-2, with D possibly TRBD2 on 6 matching bases. V was cut by 4 bases and J by 3 bases, with 18 bases left in between. CDR1 SEHNR and CDR2 FQNEAQ come from the germline V gene (reference sequence). The CDR3 is 17 residues long. Written as DNA, the CDR3 is TGTGCCAGCAGCTCCCGCGGTGGGGCTAGCGACACCGGGGAGCTGTTTTTT. Encoded protein: CASSSRGGASDTGELFF.

The rearrangement links TRBV4-3 to TRBJ2-3, with unresolved D. The ends were cut back, 2 bases at V and 0 bases at J, with 12 bases in the middle. The CDR3 consists of 16 residues. The germline V gene encodes CDR1 LGHNA and CDR2 YSLEER. CDR3 DNA: TGCGCCAGCAGCCAATCCCTAGTGGGTAGCACAGATACGCAGTATTTT. As protein: CASSQSLVGSTDTQYF.

The chain combines TRBV15 with TRBJ1-4; tentatively, D is TRBD1 (6 bases). The CDR3 extends over 17 amino acids. In germline, CDR1 is LNHNV, CDR2 YYDKDF (reference sequence). Trimming took off 4 bases at V and 4 bases at J, with 19 bases between the two ends. Here the CDR3 reads CATSTPPEGDDNEKLFF. The CDR3 DNA reads TGTGCCACCAGCACCCCCCCTGAGGGGGACGATAATGAAAAACTGTTTTTT.

This clone showed up just once. This chain uses TRBV27 with TRBJ2-7, with TRBD1 matching 10 bases. After removal of 8 bases from V and 5 bases from J, the junction contained 12 bases not matched to a gene. CDR3 size: 15 residues. Germline CDR1 MNHEY, CDR2 SMNVEV (reference sequence). In DNA form, the CDR3 reads TGTGCCAGCCAAAAAACCGGGACAGGGGCTCACGAGCAGTACTTC. As protein: CASQKTGTGAHEQYF.

The chain recombines TRBV7-8 with TRBJ2-7, with 13 bases that match TRBD2. Germline V gene data show CDR1 as SGHVS and CDR2 as FQNEAQ. The CDR3 has 16 residues. Trimming took 5 bases from V and 0 from J; bases not matched to a gene: 4. CDR3 DNA: TGTGCCAGCAGCCGGGGGACTAGCGGGAACTCCTACGAGCAGTACTTC. Protein sequence: CASSRGTSGNSYEQYF. Using reference TRBV7-8 and TRBJ2-7 for the parts outside the CDR3, the full variable domain is GAGVSQSPRYKVAKRGQDVALRCDPISGHVSLFWYQQALGQGPEFLTYFQNEAQLDKSGLPSDRFFAERPEGSVSTLKIQRTQQEDSAVYLCASSRGTSGNSYEQYFGPGTRLTVT.

J is TRBJ1-2 and V is TRBV29-1, with TRBD1 as a possible D gene (6 bases). V lost 6 bases and J lost 4, with 21 bases in between. The CDR3 is 15 amino acids. In germline, CDR1 is SQVTM, CDR2 ANQGSEA. The CDR3 region is CSVKGPAGVIYGYTF. As DNA, the CDR3 is TGCAGCGTAAAAGGTCCCGCAGGGGTTATCTATGGCTACACCTTC.

The chain carries TRBV4-2 and TRBJ2-7; 9 nucleotides line up with TRBD2. The V gene end was trimmed by 4 bases and the J gene end by 2 bases; junction bases not matched to a gene: 6. The CDR3 has 15 amino acids. CDR1 is LGHNA, CDR2 YNFKEQ, per germline. Here the CDR3 DNA reads TGTGCCAGCAGCCGAGTAGCGGGAGACGCCTACGAGCAGTACTTC. This encodes CASSRVAGDAYEQYF.

The chain combines TRBV6-5 with TRBJ2-7, with D possibly matching TRBD1 (7 bases). CDR3 size: 16 residues. Trimming shortened V by 2 bases and J by 2 bases, and 16 bases separated the two germline ends. Germline values: CDR1 MNHEY, CDR2 SVGAGI. CDR3 nucleotide sequence: TGTGCCAGCAGTTACCTAGGGCAGGGGGGCCCCTACGAGCAGTACTTC. This encodes CASSYLGQGGPYEQYF.

The chain combines TRBV20-1 with TRBJ1-5; D remains unclear. The CDR3 consists of 11 residues. Trimming took 3 bases from V and 5 from J, leaving 5 bases between them. From germline, CDR1 is DFQATT and CDR2 SNEGSKA (reference sequence). The CDR3 loop is CSASTDQPQHF. CDR3 coding DNA: TGCAGTGCTAGTACGGATCAGCCCCAGCATTTT.

In this sample, this clone turned up a few times. The rearrangement joins TRBV5-8 to TRBJ1-3; 8 nucleotides line up with TRBD1. The CDR3 runs 15 residues. Germline V gene lookup returns CDR1 SGHTS and CDR2 YDEGEE. Trimming took 5 bases from V and 3 from J; bases not matched to a gene: 7. CDR3: CASRGRGQRGNTIYF. The DNA of the CDR3 is TGTGCCAGCAGGGGCAGGGGGCAACGTGGAAACACCATATATTTT.

This clone was detected only a few times. The chain is built from TRBV7-9 and TRBJ1-1; 9 nucleotides match TRBD1. The junction had 4 bases not matched to a gene; V was cut back by 5 bases and J by 3 bases. CDR1 and CDR2 (germline): SEHNR, FQNEAQ (reference sequence). CDR3 length: 14 amino acids. The CDR3 sequence: CASSPRDRDTEAFF. The CDR3 DNA follows: TGTGCCAGCAGCCCCCGGGACAGGGACACTGAAGCTTTCTTT.

J is TRBJ2-7 and V is TRBV27, with a possible D match to TRBD1 (5 bases). The ends were cut back, 6 bases at V and 4 bases at J, with 13 bases in the middle. The CDR3 runs to 13 residues. The V gene's germline CDR1 is MNHEY and CDR2 SMNVEV (reference sequence). CDR3 in amino acids: CASSLGAVYEQYF. CDR3 coding DNA: TGTGCCAGCAGCTTAGGGGCCGTTTACGAGCAGTACTTC.

The rearrangement joins TRBV7-6 to TRBJ2-2; 8 bases line up with TRBD1. This CDR3 region has 18 residues. V gave up 6 bases and J gave up 6 bases; unmatched junction bases: 18. Germline CDR1 is SGHVS and CDR2 is FNYEAQ. CDR3 in amino acids: CASSTDRGGFSKAGELFF. CDR3 in DNA: TGTGCCAGCAGTACCGACAGGGGAGGCTTTAGTAAGGCCGGGGAGCTGTTTTTT.

The chain couples TRBV7-2 to TRBJ2-7; 8 bases match TRBD2. CDR3 size: 18 residues. Germline-derived CDR1 and CDR2 are SGHTA and FQGNSA. Trimming at V came to 1 base and at J to 1 base, leaving 12 bases not matched to a gene. The CDR3 DNA is TGTGCCAGCAGCTTAGATTTATCGTCTAGCGGGCCTTCCTACGAGCAGTACTTC. Amino acids: CASSLDLSSSGPSYEQYF.

The chain is built from TRBV4-2 and TRBJ2-7, with D possibly being TRBD1 (6 bases). Germline CDR1 and CDR2: LGHNA and YNFKEQ. The CDR3 is made up of 15 amino acids. Trimming took 4 bases from V and 3 from J, leaving 16 bases between them. The CDR3 DNA follows: TGTGCCAGCAGCCGCGGTAGGGGGTCTGACTACGAGCAGTACTTC. Amino acid sequence: CASSRGRGSDYEQYF.

The V call is TRBV15, the J call TRBJ2-4; 11 bases align to TRBD2. This CDR3 comprises 19 residues. V lost 0 bases to trimming and J lost 4 bases; unmatched junction nucleotides: 11. The germline V gene encodes CDR1 LNHNV and CDR2 YYDKDF (reference sequence). This CDR3 reads CATSRDGRGGLAVKNIQYF. Written as DNA, the CDR3 is TGTGCCACCAGCAGAGATGGAAGGGGGGGACTAGCGGTGAAAAACATTCAGTACTTC. The full variable domain, rest sourced from reference TRBV15 and TRBJ2-4, is DAMVIQNPRYQVTQFGKPVTLSCSQTLNHNVMYWYQQKSSQAPKLLFHYYDKDFNNEADTPDNFQSRRPNTSFCFLDIRSPGLGDTAMYLCATSRDGRGGLAVKNIQYFGAGTRLSVL.

The chain couples TRBV11-2 to TRBJ1-1, with 9 nucleotides matching TRBD1. CDR3 length: 19 residues. CDR1 is SGHAT and CDR2 is FQNNGV in the germline V gene. Trimming cost V 0 bases and J 0 bases; bases outside gene matches: 11. Written as DNA, the CDR3 is TGTGCCAGCAGCTTAGATGACAGGGGGAAAAAAGGCATGAACACTGAAGCTTTCTTT. Translating gives CASSLDDRGKKGMNTEAFF.

This clone was picked up one time. V gene TRBV18 combines with J gene TRBJ2-1; 11 positions agree with TRBD2. J was trimmed by 3 bases and V by 6 bases; bases with no gene match: 10. Germline CDR1 KGHSH, CDR2 LQKENI. The CDR3 is 17 amino acids. The CDR3 DNA follows: TGTGCCAGCTCTTTCCCGCTAGCGGGAGGTAACTACAATGAGCAGTTCTTC. Residues: CASSFPLAGGNYNEQFF. The whole variable domain, filled in from reference TRBV18 and TRBJ2-1, reads NAGVMQNPRHLVRRRGQEARLRCSPMKGHSHVYWYRQLPEEGLKFMVYLQKENIIDESGMPKERFSAEFPKEGPSILRIQQVVRGDSAAYFCASSFPLAGGNYNEQFFGPGTRLTVL.

The chain uses TRBV14 and TRBJ1-4; D gene unclear. Looked up from germline, CDR1 is SGHDN and CDR2 is FVKESK. The CDR3 covers 19 residues. V gave up 0 bases and J gave up 4 bases, with 21 bases separating them. CDR3 sequence (DNA): TGTGCCAGCAGCCAAGAATCCGGGGTTCCCCGACCTCTTAATGAAAAACTGTTTTTT. Protein sequence: CASSQESGVPRPLNEKLFF.

The genes are TRBV27 and TRBJ2-7, with 9 bases lining up with TRBD1. V lost 6 bases, J lost 0 bases, and 6 bases stayed unmatched. The CDR3 has 15 amino acids. Germline V gene data show CDR1 as MNHEY and CDR2 as SMNVEV (reference sequence). The CDR3 here is CASSPRTGVSYEQYF. The CDR3, as DNA: TGTGCCAGCAGCCCGCGGACAGGGGTCTCCTACGAGCAGTACTTC.

The DNA of the CDR3 is TGTGCCAGCAGCTTAGCGAGACTAGCGGGAGGCGGAGAGACCCAGTACTTC. Its protein is CASSLARLAGGGETQYF. This chain links TRBV7-2 with TRBJ2-5, with 13 bases fitting TRBD2. Trimming at V came to 0 bases and at J to 4 bases, leaving 5 bases not matched to a gene. Germline lookup yields CDR1 SGHTA and CDR2 FQGNSA. The CDR3 loop spans 17 amino acids.

This sequence joins TRBV27 and TRBJ2-2; D may be TRBD2 (5 bases). Germline lookup yields CDR1 MNHEY and CDR2 SMNVEV (reference sequence). V lost 3 bases, J lost 7 bases, and 15 bases lay in between. The CDR3 length is 15 residues. The CDR3 spells CASSLSLGVIGELFF. As DNA, the CDR3 is TGTGCCAGCAGTTTGAGCCTCGGGGTGATCGGGGAGCTGTTTTTT.

The chain uses TRBV19 and TRBJ2-3; 8 bases agree with TRBD2. V shed 5 bases, J shed 4 bases, and the junction held 11 bases outside the gene matches. The CDR3 is made up of 16 amino acids. The germline gives CDR1 LNHDA, CDR2 SQIVND (reference sequence). CDR3 nucleotides: TGTGCCAGTAGTCCGGCATGGAGCGGGAGAGCAGATACGCAGTATTTT. Protein sequence: CASSPAWSGRADTQYF.

This clone appeared a few times. The chain carries TRBV2 and TRBJ1-3; no clear D. Per germline, CDR1 SNHLY and CDR2 FYNNEI. Trimming shortened V by 4 bases and J by 7 bases, and 5 bases separated the two germline ends. The CDR3 has 11 amino acids. The CDR3 region is CASSVYNTIYF. The CDR3 nucleotides are TGTGCCAGCAGTGTGTATAACACCATATATTTT.

This chain links TRBV6-5 with TRBJ1-4, with D possibly being TRBD1 (6 bases). Germline CDR1 MNHEY, CDR2 SVGAGI. The CDR3 loop spans 14 amino acids. V was clipped by 5 bases and J by 8 bases, with 15 bases between them. As DNA, the CDR3 is TGTGCCAGCAGTCCCCGGTACAGGGCCGAAAAACTGTTTTTT. Protein: CASSPRYRAEKLFF.

This chain connects TRBV5-4 to TRBJ2-1; 7 positions agree with TRBD1. The ends lost 0 bases at V and 3 bases at J; junction bases unmatched: 3. The V gene's germline CDR1 is SGHNT and CDR2 YYREEE (reference sequence). This CDR3 spans 15 amino acids. The DNA of the CDR3 is TGTGCCAGCAGCTTGGCCCCAGGGGGCTACAATGAGCAGTTCTTC. Its protein is CASSLAPGGYNEQFF. Complete variable domain (other parts from reference TRBV5-4 and TRBJ2-1): ETGVTQSPTHLIKTRGQQVTLRCSSQSGHNTVSWYQQALGQGPQFIFQYYREEENGRGNFPPRFSGLQFPNYSSELNVNALELDDSALYLCASSLAPGGYNEQFFGPGTRLTVL.

The chain employs TRBV5-1 and TRBJ2-3; a weak D match, TRBD2 (6 bases). The germline CDR1 and CDR2 sequences are SGHRS and YFSETQ. V shed 7 bases and J shed 2 bases, with 17 bases lying between them. CDR3 length: 15 amino acids. The CDR3 spells CASALGGETTDTQYF. The CDR3 nucleotides are TGCGCCAGCGCCCTCGGAGGGGAAACCACAGATACGCAGTATTTT.